Listed below are T cell receptor beta chains from one sample, sequenced in a study of control samples from healthy donors and cancer patients. Clones were sequenced by immunoSEQ multiplex PCR, and TCRdb holds only the in-frame ones, with some missing. The repertoire has over 110,000 clones, 75% to 90% of them found once; the top ten carry about 9%. What was sequenced was blood. The receptors were gathered from a woman aged 30 to 39 in good health. CDR3s include the opening cysteine and the closing phenylalanine or tryptophan. Fields, in order: clone size, D gene, V gene, J gene, CDR3 protein, CDR3 DNA. The D gene is left open where the match is weak. For some rows the clone size is stated as once, few or many, or as a class when expanded; others skip it.

clone_size: NA; d_call: NA; v_call: TRBV30; j_call: TRBJ1-2; cdr3_aa: CAWSRDGPYTF; cdr3_nt: TGTGCCTGGAGCCGAGACGGCCCCTACACCTTC
clone_size: NA; d_call: TRBD1; v_call: TRBV7-3; j_call: TRBJ2-2; cdr3_aa: CASSFLGGSGELFF; cdr3_nt: TGTGCCAGCAGCTTCTTAGGGGGCAGCGGGGAGCTGTTTTTT
clone_size: NA; d_call: NA; v_call: TRBV27; j_call: TRBJ1-1; cdr3_aa: CASSLRGGRNTEAFF; cdr3_nt: TGTGCCAGCAGTTTGAGGGGTGGTCGTAATACTGAAGCTTTCTTT
clone_size: NA; d_call: NA; v_call: TRBV25-1; j_call: TRBJ1-2; cdr3_aa: CASSAQGCLSCGYTF; cdr3_nt: TGTGCCAGCAGTGCCCAGGGATGTTTGAGTTGCGGCTACACCTTC
clone_size: NA; d_call: NA; v_call: TRBV12-3/TRBV12-4; j_call: TRBJ1-1; cdr3_aa: CASSLSTEAFF; cdr3_nt: TGTGCCAGCAGTTTGAGTACTGAAGCTTTCTTT
clone_size: NA; d_call: NA; v_call: TRBV29-1; j_call: TRBJ1-1; cdr3_aa: CSVEQTMNTEAFF; cdr3_nt: TGCAGCGTTGAGCAAACCATGAACACTGAAGCTTTCTTT
clone_size: NA; d_call: NA; v_call: TRBV29-1; j_call: TRBJ1-1; cdr3_aa: CSVEEVPGLANTEAFF; cdr3_nt: TGCAGCGTTGAAGAAGTCCCAGGGCTAGCGAACACTGAAGCTTTCTTT
clone_size: few; d_call: NA; v_call: TRBV25-1; j_call: TRBJ2-5; cdr3_aa: CASSAPRETQYF; cdr3_nt: TGTGCCAGCAGTGCTCCCCGAGAGACCCAGTACTTC
clone_size: few; d_call: NA; v_call: TRBV7-7; j_call: TRBJ2-7; cdr3_aa: CASSPTSLNGGEQYF; cdr3_nt: TGTGCTAGCAGCCCCACTAGCCTCAACGGCGGGGAGCAGTACTTC
clone_size: NA; d_call: NA; v_call: TRBV14; j_call: TRBJ2-2; cdr3_aa: CASSQGGVGELFF; cdr3_nt: TGTGCCAGCAGCCAAGGAGGGGTCGGGGAGCTGTTTTTT
clone_size: NA; d_call: TRBD1; v_call: TRBV15; j_call: TRBJ2-7; cdr3_aa: CATSKPGQGTEQYF; cdr3_nt: TGTGCCACCAGCAAACCGGGACAGGGAACCGAGCAGTACTTC
clone_size: NA; d_call: NA; v_call: TRBV7-3; j_call: TRBJ2-1; cdr3_aa: CASSLTLYNEQFF; cdr3_nt: TGTGCCAGCAGCTTAACACTTTACAATGAGCAGTTCTTC
clone_size: once; d_call: NA; v_call: TRBV19; j_call: TRBJ2-7; cdr3_aa: CASSPAGDTYEQYF; cdr3_nt: TGTGCCAGTAGTCCCGCCGGGGACACCTACGAGCAGTACTTC
clone_size: NA; d_call: NA; v_call: TRBV11-2; j_call: TRBJ1-1; cdr3_aa: CASQVGLTNTEAFF; cdr3_nt: TGTGCCAGCCAGGTAGGGCTTACGAACACTGAAGCTTTCTTT
clone_size: NA; d_call: NA; v_call: TRBV11-3; j_call: TRBJ2-7; cdr3_aa: CASSPGGLGEQYF; cdr3_nt: TGTGCCAGCAGCCCAGGGGGACTCGGGGAGCAGTACTTC
clone_size: NA; d_call: NA; v_call: TRBV2; j_call: TRBJ2-1; cdr3_aa: CASTKERSSYNEQFF; cdr3_nt: TGTGCCAGCACCAAGGAGCGGAGCTCCTACAATGAGCAGTTCTTC
clone_size: once; d_call: TRBD1; v_call: TRBV18; j_call: TRBJ1-1; cdr3_aa: CASSLGQGEMNTEAFF; cdr3_nt: TGTGCCAGCTCCCTTGGACAGGGGGAGATGAACACTGAAGCTTTCTTT
clone_size: NA; d_call: TRBD1; v_call: TRBV3-1/TRBV3-2; j_call: TRBJ1-2; cdr3_aa: CASSLTGANYGYTF; cdr3_nt: TGTGCCAGCAGCTTAACAGGGGCCAACTATGGCTACACCTTC
clone_size: NA; d_call: NA; v_call: TRBV19; j_call: TRBJ1-6; cdr3_aa: CASTSDEGSSPLHF; cdr3_nt: TGTGCCAGTACATCAGACGAGGGGAGTTCACCCCTCCACTTT
clone_size: NA; d_call: TRBD1; v_call: TRBV19; j_call: TRBJ2-1; cdr3_aa: CASSTDRGGEQFF; cdr3_nt: TGTGCCAGTAGTACGGACAGGGGGGGTGAGCAGTTCTTC
clone_size: NA; d_call: NA; v_call: TRBV5-6; j_call: TRBJ2-6; cdr3_aa: CASSLGELQSSGANVLTF; cdr3_nt: TGTGCCAGCAGCTTGGGTGAACTCCAGAGCTCTGGGGCCAACGTCCTGACTTTC
clone_size: NA; d_call: NA; v_call: TRBV5-1; j_call: TRBJ2-2; cdr3_aa: CASKVDALGGELFF; cdr3_nt: TGCGCCAGCAAAGTTGACGCGCTTGGCGGGGAGCTGTTTTTT
clone_size: NA; d_call: TRBD1; v_call: TRBV2; j_call: TRBJ1-1; cdr3_aa: CASAMGGGGTEAFF; cdr3_nt: TGTGCCAGCGCTATGGGAGGGGGCGGCACTGAAGCTTTCTTT
clone_size: NA; d_call: TRBD1; v_call: TRBV10-3; j_call: TRBJ2-1; cdr3_aa: CAISDQGQGGINEQFF; cdr3_nt: TGTGCCATCAGTGACCAAGGACAGGGGGGGATAAATGAGCAGTTCTTC
clone_size: NA; d_call: TRBD1; v_call: TRBV19; j_call: TRBJ1-4; cdr3_aa: CASSPPRGQGDINEKLFF; cdr3_nt: TGTGCCAGTAGTCCCCCGAGGGGACAGGGGGACATTAATGAAAAACTGTTTTTT
clone_size: once; d_call: TRBD2; v_call: TRBV6-5; j_call: TRBJ2-3; cdr3_aa: CASRWTSGSDTQYF; cdr3_nt: TGTGCCAGCAGGTGGACTAGCGGGAGTGATACGCAGTATTTT
clone_size: NA; d_call: NA; v_call: TRBV20-1; j_call: TRBJ1-4; cdr3_aa: CSASRGEKLFF; cdr3_nt: TGCAGTGCTAGTAGGGGTGAAAAACTGTTTTTT
clone_size: NA; d_call: NA; v_call: TRBV3-1/TRBV3-2; j_call: TRBJ2-2; cdr3_aa: CASSQTNTGELFF; cdr3_nt: TGTGCCAGCAGCCAAACAAACACCGGGGAGCTGTTTTTT
clone_size: NA; d_call: TRBD1; v_call: TRBV7-9; j_call: TRBJ2-5; cdr3_aa: CASSKAGGAKTQYF; cdr3_nt: TGTGCCAGCAGTAAGGCAGGGGGCGCAAAGACCCAGTACTTC
clone_size: NA; d_call: NA; v_call: TRBV10-3; j_call: TRBJ1-1; cdr3_aa: CAISEQGDSEAFF; cdr3_nt: TGTGCCATCAGTGAGCAGGGAGACAGCGAAGCTTTCTTT
clone_size: NA; d_call: NA; v_call: TRBV2; j_call: TRBJ2-2; cdr3_aa: CASIRTAGRTNTGELFF; cdr3_nt: TGTGCCAGCATCAGAACGGCAGGGCGCACGAACACCGGGGAGCTGTTTTTT
clone_size: NA; d_call: NA; v_call: TRBV11-2; j_call: TRBJ2-2; cdr3_aa: CASSFSGTKNTGELFF; cdr3_nt: TGTGCCAGCAGCTTTAGTGGGACAAAGAACACCGGGGAGCTGTTTTTT
clone_size: NA; d_call: TRBD1; v_call: TRBV7-9; j_call: TRBJ1-1; cdr3_aa: CASSLDRGMNTEAFF; cdr3_nt: TGTGCCAGCAGCTTGGACAGGGGGATGAACACTGAAGCTTTCTTT
clone_size: NA; d_call: NA; v_call: TRBV19; j_call: TRBJ2-2; cdr3_aa: CASRRQANTGELFF; cdr3_nt: TGTGCCAGTAGGAGACAGGCGAACACCGGGGAGCTGTTTTTT
clone_size: NA; d_call: NA; v_call: TRBV28; j_call: TRBJ2-5; cdr3_aa: CASRNQETQYF; cdr3_nt: TGTGCCAGCAGGAACCAAGAGACCCAGTACTTC
clone_size: NA; d_call: NA; v_call: TRBV4-2; j_call: TRBJ2-1; cdr3_aa: CASSQAAGATGDEQFF; cdr3_nt: TGTGCCAGCAGCCAAGCCGCCGGAGCTACCGGGGATGAGCAGTTCTTC
clone_size: NA; d_call: TRBD1; v_call: TRBV2; j_call: TRBJ1-5; cdr3_aa: CASNRGLNNQPQHF; cdr3_nt: TGTGCCAGTAACAGGGGGCTAAACAATCAGCCCCAGCATTTT
clone_size: NA; d_call: TRBD1; v_call: TRBV4-1; j_call: TRBJ1-1; cdr3_aa: CASSQRTGYKGNMNTEAFF; cdr3_nt: TGCGCCAGCAGCCAACGGACAGGCTACAAGGGGAATATGAACACTGAAGCTTTCTTT
clone_size: NA; d_call: NA; v_call: TRBV7-2; j_call: TRBJ1-1; cdr3_aa: CASSLLGAPEAFF; cdr3_nt: TGTGCCAGCAGCTTATTGGGGGCGCCTGAAGCTTTCTTT
clone_size: NA; d_call: NA; v_call: TRBV5-1; j_call: TRBJ2-3; cdr3_aa: CASSFSNGRGTDTQYF; cdr3_nt: TGCGCCAGCAGCTTTAGTAATGGCAGGGGTACAGATACGCAGTATTTT
clone_size: NA; d_call: TRBD1; v_call: TRBV19; j_call: TRBJ1-2; cdr3_aa: CASRTGFNYGYTF; cdr3_nt: TGTGCCAGCCGGACAGGGTTTAACTATGGCTACACCTTC
clone_size: NA; d_call: TRBD2; v_call: TRBV7-2; j_call: TRBJ2-3; cdr3_aa: CASSLIPSGAQDTQYF; cdr3_nt: TGTGCCAGCAGCTTGATTCCTAGCGGGGCCCAGGATACGCAGTATTTT
clone_size: NA; d_call: NA; v_call: TRBV6-5; j_call: TRBJ1-3; cdr3_aa: CASSLIGQGNTIYF; cdr3_nt: TGTGCCAGCAGTCTAATCGGACAGGGAAACACCATATATTTT
clone_size: few; d_call: NA; v_call: TRBV9; j_call: TRBJ2-3; cdr3_aa: CASSALAGTGDTQYF; cdr3_nt: TGTGCCAGCAGCGCCCTAGCGGGGACAGGTGATACGCAGTATTTT
clone_size: NA; d_call: TRBD2; v_call: TRBV4-2; j_call: TRBJ2-1; cdr3_aa: CASSQEASGSGEQFF; cdr3_nt: TGTGCCAGCAGCCAAGAGGCTAGCGGGAGTGGTGAGCAGTTCTTC
clone_size: NA; d_call: NA; v_call: TRBV7-8; j_call: TRBJ2-1; cdr3_aa: CASSLISLGNEQFF; cdr3_nt: TGTGCCAGCAGCTTGATTAGCTTGGGCAATGAGCAGTTCTTC
clone_size: NA; d_call: TRBD2; v_call: TRBV25-1; j_call: TRBJ2-5; cdr3_aa: CASSEWLAEQETQYF; cdr3_nt: TGTGCCAGCAGTGAATGGCTAGCGGAGCAAGAGACCCAGTACTTC
clone_size: NA; d_call: TRBD2; v_call: TRBV12-5; j_call: TRBJ2-1; cdr3_aa: CASGAGTSGNNEQFF; cdr3_nt: TGTGCTAGTGGTGCCGGGACTAGCGGAAACAATGAGCAGTTCTTC
clone_size: NA; d_call: NA; v_call: TRBV30; j_call: TRBJ1-4; cdr3_aa: CAWSVRSPRPDEKLFF; cdr3_nt: TGTGCCTGGAGTGTCCGTTCTCCGAGACCTGATGAAAAACTGTTTTTT
clone_size: once; d_call: NA; v_call: TRBV6-1; j_call: TRBJ2-3; cdr3_aa: CASSESVGSTDTQYF; cdr3_nt: TGTGCCAGCAGTGAGTCGGTTGGAAGCACAGATACGCAGTATTTT
clone_size: NA; d_call: NA; v_call: TRBV6-5; j_call: TRBJ1-2; cdr3_aa: CASIKGSNYGYTF; cdr3_nt: TGTGCCAGCATCAAGGGTTCGAACTATGGCTACACCTTC
clone_size: NA; d_call: NA; v_call: TRBV18; j_call: TRBJ1-1; cdr3_aa: CASSPVRAENTEAFF; cdr3_nt: TGTGCCAGCTCACCAGTCCGGGCCGAGAACACTGAAGCTTTCTTT
clone_size: NA; d_call: NA; v_call: TRBV5-6; j_call: TRBJ1-6; cdr3_aa: CASSFRQSPLHF; cdr3_nt: TGTGCCAGCAGCTTCCGGCAGTCACCCCTCCACTTT
clone_size: NA; d_call: TRBD2; v_call: TRBV11-3; j_call: TRBJ2-7; cdr3_aa: CASSLLASGRADEQYF; cdr3_nt: TGTGCCAGCAGCTTACTGGCTAGCGGGAGGGCCGACGAGCAGTACTTC
clone_size: NA; d_call: NA; v_call: TRBV6-5; j_call: TRBJ1-3; cdr3_aa: CASNTGFGNTIYF; cdr3_nt: TGTGCCAGCAATACAGGGTTCGGAAACACCATATATTTT
clone_size: NA; d_call: NA; v_call: TRBV3-1/TRBV3-2; j_call: TRBJ1-1; cdr3_aa: CASSQDPGRLTEAFF; cdr3_nt: TGTGCCAGCAGCCAAGACCCGGGTCGGCTCACTGAAGCTTTCTTT
clone_size: NA; d_call: TRBD2; v_call: TRBV7-2; j_call: TRBJ2-7; cdr3_aa: CASSLGGLGAYEQYF; cdr3_nt: TGTGCCAGCAGCTTGGGTGGACTAGGGGCCTACGAGCAGTACTTC
clone_size: NA; d_call: NA; v_call: TRBV7-2; j_call: TRBJ2-1; cdr3_aa: CASSFRPIYNEQFF; cdr3_nt: TGTGCCAGCAGCTTCCGGCCCATTTACAATGAGCAGTTCTTC
clone_size: NA; d_call: NA; v_call: TRBV5-6; j_call: TRBJ2-3; cdr3_aa: CASSGDSARTDTQYF; cdr3_nt: TGTGCCAGCAGCGGGGACTCCGCCCGCACAGATACGCAGTATTTT